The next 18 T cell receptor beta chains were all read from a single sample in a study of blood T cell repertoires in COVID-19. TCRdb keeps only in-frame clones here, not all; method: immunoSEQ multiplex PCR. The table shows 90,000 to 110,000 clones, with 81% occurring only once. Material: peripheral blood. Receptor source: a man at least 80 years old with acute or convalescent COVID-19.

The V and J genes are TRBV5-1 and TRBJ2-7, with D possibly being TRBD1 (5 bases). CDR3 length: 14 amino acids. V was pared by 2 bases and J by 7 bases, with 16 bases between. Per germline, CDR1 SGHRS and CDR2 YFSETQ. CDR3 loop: CASSFYQGTAEQYF. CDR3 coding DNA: TGCGCCAGCAGCTTTTACCAGGGAACTGCGGAGCAGTACTTC.

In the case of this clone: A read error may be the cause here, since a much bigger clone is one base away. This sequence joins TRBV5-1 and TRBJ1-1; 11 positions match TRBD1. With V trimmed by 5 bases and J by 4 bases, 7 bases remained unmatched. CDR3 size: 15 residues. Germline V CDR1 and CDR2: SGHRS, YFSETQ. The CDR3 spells CASSLTGTGGTEAFF. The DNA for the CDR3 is TGCGCCAGCAGTTTGACCGGGACAGGGGGCACTGAAGCTTTCTTT. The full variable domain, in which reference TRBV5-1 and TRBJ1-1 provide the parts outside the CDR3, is KAGVTQTPRYLIKTRGQQVTLSCSPISGHRSVSWYQQTPGQGLQFLFEYFSETQRNKGNFPGRFSGRQFSNSRSEMNVSTLELGDSALYLCASSLTGTGGTEAFFGQGTRLTVV.

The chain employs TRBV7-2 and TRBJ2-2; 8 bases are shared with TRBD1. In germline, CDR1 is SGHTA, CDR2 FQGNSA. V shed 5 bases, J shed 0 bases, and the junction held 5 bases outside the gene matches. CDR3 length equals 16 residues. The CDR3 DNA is TGTGCCAGCAGCGAAGACAGGGGACCGAACACCGGGGAGCTGTTTTTT. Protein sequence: CASSEDRGPNTGELFF.

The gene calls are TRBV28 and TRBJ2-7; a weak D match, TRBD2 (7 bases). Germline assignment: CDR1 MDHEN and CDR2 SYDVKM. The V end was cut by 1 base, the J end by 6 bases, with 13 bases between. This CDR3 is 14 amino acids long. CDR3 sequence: CASSLSRGGSEQYF. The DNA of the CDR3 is TGTGCCAGCAGTTTATCGAGGGGGGGCAGCGAGCAGTACTTC.

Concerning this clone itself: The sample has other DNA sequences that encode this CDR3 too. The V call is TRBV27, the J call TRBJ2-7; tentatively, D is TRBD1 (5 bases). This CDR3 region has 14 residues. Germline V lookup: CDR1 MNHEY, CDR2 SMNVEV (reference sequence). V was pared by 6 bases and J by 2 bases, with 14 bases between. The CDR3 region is CASSLQGLPYEQYF. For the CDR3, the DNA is TGTGCCAGCAGCCTTCAGGGATTGCCCTACGAGCAGTACTTC.

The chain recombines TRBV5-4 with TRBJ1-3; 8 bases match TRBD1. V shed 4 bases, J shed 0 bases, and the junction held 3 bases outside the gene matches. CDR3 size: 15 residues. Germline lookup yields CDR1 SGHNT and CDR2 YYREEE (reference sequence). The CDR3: CASSRGQGSGNTIYF. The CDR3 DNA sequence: TGTGCCAGCAGCCGCGGACAGGGCTCTGGAAACACCATATATTTT.

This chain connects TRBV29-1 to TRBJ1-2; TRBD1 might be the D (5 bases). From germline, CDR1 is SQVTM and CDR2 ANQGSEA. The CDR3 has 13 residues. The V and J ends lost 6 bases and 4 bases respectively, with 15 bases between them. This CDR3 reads CSVDMTGGYGYTF. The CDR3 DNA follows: TGCAGCGTCGATATGACCGGGGGCTATGGCTACACCTTC.

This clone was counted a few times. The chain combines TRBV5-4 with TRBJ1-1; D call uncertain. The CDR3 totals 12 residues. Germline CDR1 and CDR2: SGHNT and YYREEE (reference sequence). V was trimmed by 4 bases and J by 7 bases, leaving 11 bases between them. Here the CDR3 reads CASSVTGIEAFF. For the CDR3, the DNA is TGTGCCAGCAGCGTTACGGGGATTGAAGCTTTCTTT.

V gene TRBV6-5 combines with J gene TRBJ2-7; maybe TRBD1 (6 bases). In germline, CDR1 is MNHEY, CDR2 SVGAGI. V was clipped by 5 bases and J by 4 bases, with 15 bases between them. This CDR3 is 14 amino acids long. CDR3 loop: CASSIDRSSYEQYF. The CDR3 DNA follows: TGTGCCAGCAGTATAGACAGGTCTTCTTACGAGCAGTACTTC.

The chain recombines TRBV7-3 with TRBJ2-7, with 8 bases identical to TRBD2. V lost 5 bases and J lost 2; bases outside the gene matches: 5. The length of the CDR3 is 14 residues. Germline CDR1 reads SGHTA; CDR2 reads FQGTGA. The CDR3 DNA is TGTGCCAGCAGCCCCACTAGCGGCACCTACGAGCAGTACTTC. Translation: CASSPTSGTYEQYF.

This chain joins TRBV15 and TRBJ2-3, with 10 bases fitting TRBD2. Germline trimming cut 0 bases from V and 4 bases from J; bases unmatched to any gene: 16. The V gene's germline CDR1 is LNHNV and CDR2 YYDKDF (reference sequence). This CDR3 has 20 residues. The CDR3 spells CATSRDPLVGVAGGADTQYF. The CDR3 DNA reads TGTGCCACCAGCAGAGATCCATTGGTAGGGGTAGCGGGAGGTGCAGATACGCAGTATTTT.

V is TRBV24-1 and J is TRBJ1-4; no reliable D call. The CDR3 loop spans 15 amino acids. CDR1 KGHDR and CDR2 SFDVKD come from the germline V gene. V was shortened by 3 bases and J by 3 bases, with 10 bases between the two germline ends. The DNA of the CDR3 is TGTGCCACCAGTGATCCCCAGGCACCTAATGAAAAACTGTTTTTT. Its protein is CATSDPQAPNEKLFF.

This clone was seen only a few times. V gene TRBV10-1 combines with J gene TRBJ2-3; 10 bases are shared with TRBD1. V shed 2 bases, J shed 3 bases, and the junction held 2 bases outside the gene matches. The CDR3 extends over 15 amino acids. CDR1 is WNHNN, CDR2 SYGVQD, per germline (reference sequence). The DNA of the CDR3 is TGCGCCAGCAGTGAGGGACAGGGGGGTACAGATACGCAGTATTTT. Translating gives CASSEGQGGTDTQYF.

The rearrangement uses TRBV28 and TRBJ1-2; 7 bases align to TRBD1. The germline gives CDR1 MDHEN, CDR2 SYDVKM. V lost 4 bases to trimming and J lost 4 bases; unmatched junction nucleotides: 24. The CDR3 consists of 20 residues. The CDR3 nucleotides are TGTGCCAGCAGTTCACGAAATTTCGGGGGACAGCGATCCTTGGGCTATGGCTACACCTTC. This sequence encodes CASSSRNFGGQRSLGYGYTF.

The chain's CDR3 is CAQAESGNTIYF. In nucleotides, the CDR3 is TGTGCCCAAGCGGAGTCTGGAAACACCATATATTTT. This chain uses TRBV30 with TRBJ1-3; D remains unclear. The CDR3 length is 12 residues. V shed 8 bases and J shed 1 base, with 9 bases lying between them. Germline CDR1 is GTSNPN and CDR2 is SVGIG (reference sequence).

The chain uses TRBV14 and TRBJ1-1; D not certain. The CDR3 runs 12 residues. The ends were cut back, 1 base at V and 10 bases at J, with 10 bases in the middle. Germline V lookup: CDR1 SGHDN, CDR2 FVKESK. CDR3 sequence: CASSQVGLLAFF. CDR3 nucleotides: TGTGCCAGCAGCCAAGTGGGCCTTCTAGCTTTCTTT. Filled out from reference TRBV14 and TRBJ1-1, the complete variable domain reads EAGVTQFPSHSVIEKGQTVTLRCDPISGHDNLYWYRRVMGKEIKFLLHFVKESKQDESGMPNNRFLAERTGGTYSTLKVQPAELEDSGVYFCASSQVGLLAFFGQGTRLTVV.

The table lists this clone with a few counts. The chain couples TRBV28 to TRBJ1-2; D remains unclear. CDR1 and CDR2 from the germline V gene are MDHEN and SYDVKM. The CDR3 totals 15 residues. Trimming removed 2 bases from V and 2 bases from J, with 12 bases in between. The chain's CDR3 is CASSLVGSANYGYTF. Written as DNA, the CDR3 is TGTGCCAGCAGTTTAGTCGGGTCGGCGAACTATGGCTACACCTTC.

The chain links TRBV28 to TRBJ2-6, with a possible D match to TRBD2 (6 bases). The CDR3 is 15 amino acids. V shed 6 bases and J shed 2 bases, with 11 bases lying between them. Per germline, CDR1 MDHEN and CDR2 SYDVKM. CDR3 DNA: TGTGCCAGCAGGTCCCCGGGGGCTGGGGCCAACGTCCTGACTTTC. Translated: CASRSPGAGANVLTF.